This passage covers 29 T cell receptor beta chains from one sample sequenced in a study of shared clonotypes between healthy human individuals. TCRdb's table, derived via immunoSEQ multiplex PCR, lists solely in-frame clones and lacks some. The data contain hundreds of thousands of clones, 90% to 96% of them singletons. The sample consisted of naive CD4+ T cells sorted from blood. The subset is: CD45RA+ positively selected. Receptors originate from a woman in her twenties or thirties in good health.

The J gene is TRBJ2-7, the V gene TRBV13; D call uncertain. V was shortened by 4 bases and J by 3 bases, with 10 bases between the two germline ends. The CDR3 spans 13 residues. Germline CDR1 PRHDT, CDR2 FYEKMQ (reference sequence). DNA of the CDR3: TGTGCCAGCAGCTCGACGGCCCGCTACGAGCAGTACTTC. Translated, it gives CASSSTARYEQYF.

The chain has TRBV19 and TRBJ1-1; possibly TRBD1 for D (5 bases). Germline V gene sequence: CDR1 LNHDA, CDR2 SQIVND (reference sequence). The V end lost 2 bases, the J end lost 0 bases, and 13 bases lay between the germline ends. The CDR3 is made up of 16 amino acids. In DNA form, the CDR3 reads TGTGCCAGTAGTATAAGATGGGGCGTCGTGAACACTGAAGCTTTCTTT. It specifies CASSIRWGVVNTEAFF.

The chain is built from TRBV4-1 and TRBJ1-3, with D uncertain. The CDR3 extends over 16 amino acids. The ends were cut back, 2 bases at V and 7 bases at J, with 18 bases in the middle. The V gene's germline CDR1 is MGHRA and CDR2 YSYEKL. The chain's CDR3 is CASSQPVERHPNTIYF. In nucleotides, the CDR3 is TGCGCCAGCAGCCAACCGGTGGAGAGACACCCCAACACCATATATTTT.

Written as DNA, the CDR3 is TGCGCCAGCAGTGTAGTTAGCGGAAACGAAGAGACCGGGGAGCTGTTTTTT. It translates to CASSVVSGNEETGELFF. The chain links TRBV10-2 to TRBJ2-2; D is possibly TRBD2 (6 bases). CDR1 is WSHSY, CDR2 SAAADI, per germline. The CDR3 is 17 amino acids. The V gene lost 4 bases and the J gene lost 5 bases, with 20 bases spanning the gap.

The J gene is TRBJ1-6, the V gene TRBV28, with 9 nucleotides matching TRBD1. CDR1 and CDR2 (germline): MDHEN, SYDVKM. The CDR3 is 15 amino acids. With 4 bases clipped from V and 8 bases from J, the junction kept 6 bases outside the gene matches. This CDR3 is CASSSPGQGDSPLHF. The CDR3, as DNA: TGTGCCAGCAGTTCGCCGGGACAGGGCGATTCACCCCTCCACTTT.

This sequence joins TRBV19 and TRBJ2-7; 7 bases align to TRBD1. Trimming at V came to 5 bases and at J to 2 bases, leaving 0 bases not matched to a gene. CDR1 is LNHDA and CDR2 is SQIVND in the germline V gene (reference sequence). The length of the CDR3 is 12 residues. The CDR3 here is CASSQGAYEQYF. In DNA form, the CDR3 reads TGTGCCAGTAGTCAGGGGGCCTACGAGCAGTACTTC.

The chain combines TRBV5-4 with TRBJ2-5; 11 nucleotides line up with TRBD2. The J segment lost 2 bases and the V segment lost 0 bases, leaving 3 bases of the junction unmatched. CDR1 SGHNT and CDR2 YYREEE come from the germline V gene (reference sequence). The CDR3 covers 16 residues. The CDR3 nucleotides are TGTGCCAGCAGCTTGGGACTAGCGGGACCTCAAGAGACCCAGTACTTC. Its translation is CASSLGLAGPQETQYF.

The CDR3 here is CASSESIGLARRETQYF. DNA for the CDR3: TGCGCCAGCAGTGAGTCGATTGGACTAGCGAGGCGGGAGACCCAGTACTTC. The J gene is TRBJ2-5, the V gene TRBV10-2, with 9 bases identical to TRBD2. The V segment lost 0 bases and the J segment 5 bases; nucleotides outside the gene matches: 10. Germline CDR1 is WSHSY and CDR2 is SAAADI. This CDR3 has 17 amino acids.

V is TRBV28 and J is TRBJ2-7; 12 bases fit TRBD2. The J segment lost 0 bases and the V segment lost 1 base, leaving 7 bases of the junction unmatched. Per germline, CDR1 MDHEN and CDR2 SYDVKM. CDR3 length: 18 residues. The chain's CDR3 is CASSLYPGLAGSSYEQYF. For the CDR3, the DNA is TGTGCCAGCAGTTTATACCCCGGACTAGCGGGGAGCTCCTACGAGCAGTACTTC.

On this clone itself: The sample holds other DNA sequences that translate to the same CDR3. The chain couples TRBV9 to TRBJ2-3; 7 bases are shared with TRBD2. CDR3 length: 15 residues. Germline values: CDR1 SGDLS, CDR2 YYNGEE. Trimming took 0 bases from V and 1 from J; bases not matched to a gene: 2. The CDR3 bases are TGTGCCAGCAGCGTAGCTGGGGGGGGCACAGATACGCAGTATTTT. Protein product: CASSVAGGGTDTQYF. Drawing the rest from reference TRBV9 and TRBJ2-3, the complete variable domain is DSGVTQTPKHLITATGQRVTLRCSPRSGDLSVYWYQQSLDQGLQFLIQYYNGEERAKGNILERFSAQQFPDLHSELNLSSLELGDSALYFCASSVAGGGTDTQYFGPGTRLTVL.

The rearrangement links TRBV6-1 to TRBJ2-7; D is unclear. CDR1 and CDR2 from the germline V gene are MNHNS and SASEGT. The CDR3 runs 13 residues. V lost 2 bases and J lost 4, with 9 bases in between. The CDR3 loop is CASSEKKRYEQYF. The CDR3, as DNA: TGTGCCAGCAGTGAAAAGAAGCGTTACGAGCAGTACTTC.

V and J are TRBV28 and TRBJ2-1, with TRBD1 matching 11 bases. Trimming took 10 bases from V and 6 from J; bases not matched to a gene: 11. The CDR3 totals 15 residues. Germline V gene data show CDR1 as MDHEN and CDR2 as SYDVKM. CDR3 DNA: TGTGCCACCTCCCAAGGACAGGGGGCCGTCAATGAGCAGTTCTTC. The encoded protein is CATSQGQGAVNEQFF. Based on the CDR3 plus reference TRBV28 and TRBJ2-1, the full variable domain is DVKVTQSSRYLVKRTGEKVFLECVQDMDHENMFWYRQDPGLGLRLIYFSYDVKMKEKGDIPEGYSVSREKKERFSLILESASTNQTSMYLCATSQGQGAVNEQFFGPGTRLTVL.

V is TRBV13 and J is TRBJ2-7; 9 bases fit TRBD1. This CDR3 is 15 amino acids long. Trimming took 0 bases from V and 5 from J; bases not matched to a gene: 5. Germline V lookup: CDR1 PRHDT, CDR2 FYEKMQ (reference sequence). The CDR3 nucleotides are TGTGCCAGCAGCTTAGGCCGGACAGGGGACGACGAGCAGTACTTC. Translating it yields CASSLGRTGDDEQYF.

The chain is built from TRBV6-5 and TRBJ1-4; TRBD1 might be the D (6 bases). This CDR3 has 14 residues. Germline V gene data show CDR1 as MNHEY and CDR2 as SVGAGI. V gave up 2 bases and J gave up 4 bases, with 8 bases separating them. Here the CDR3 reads CASSYRGVNEKLFF. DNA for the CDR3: TGTGCCAGCAGTTACAGGGGGGTTAATGAAAAACTGTTTTTT.

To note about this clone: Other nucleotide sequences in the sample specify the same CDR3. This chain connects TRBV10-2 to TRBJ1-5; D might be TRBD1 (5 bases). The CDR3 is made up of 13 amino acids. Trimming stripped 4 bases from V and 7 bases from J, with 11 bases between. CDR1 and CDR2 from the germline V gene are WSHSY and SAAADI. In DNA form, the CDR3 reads TGCGCCAGCAGTGGCCAGGGTGGCCAGCCCCAGCATTTT. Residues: CASSGQGGQPQHF.

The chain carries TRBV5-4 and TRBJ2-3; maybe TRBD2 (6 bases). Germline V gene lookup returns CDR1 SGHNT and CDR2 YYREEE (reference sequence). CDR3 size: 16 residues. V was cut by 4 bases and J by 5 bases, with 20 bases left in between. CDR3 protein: CASSPRGVQGGDTQYF. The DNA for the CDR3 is TGTGCCAGCAGCCCCCGAGGAGTCCAGGGAGGAGATACGCAGTATTTT. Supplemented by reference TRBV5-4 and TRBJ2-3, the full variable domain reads ETGVTQSPTHLIKTRGQQVTLRCSSQSGHNTVSWYQQALGQGPQFIFQYYREEENGRGNFPPRFSGLQFPNYSSELNVNALELDDSALYLCASSPRGVQGGDTQYFGPGTRLTVL.

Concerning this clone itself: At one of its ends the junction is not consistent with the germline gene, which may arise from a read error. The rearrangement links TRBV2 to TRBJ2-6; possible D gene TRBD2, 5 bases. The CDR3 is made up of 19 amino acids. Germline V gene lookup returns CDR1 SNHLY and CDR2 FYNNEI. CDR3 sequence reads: CASSEGLGRRLSGANVLTF. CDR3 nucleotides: TGTGCCAGCAGCGAAGGGCTGGGCCGGAGGCTCTCTGGGGCCAACGTCCTGACTTTC. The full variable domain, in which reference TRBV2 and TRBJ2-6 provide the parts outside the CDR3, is EPEVTQTPSHQVTQMGQEVILRCVPISNHLYFYWYRQILGQKVEFLVSFYNNEISEKSEIFDDQFSVERPDGSNFTLKIRSTKLEDSAMYFCASSEGLGRRLSGANVLTFGAGSRLTVL.

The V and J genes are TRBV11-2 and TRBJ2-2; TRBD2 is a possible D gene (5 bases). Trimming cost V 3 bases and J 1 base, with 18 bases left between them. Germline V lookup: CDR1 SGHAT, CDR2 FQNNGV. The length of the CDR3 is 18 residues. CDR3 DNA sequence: TGTGCCAGCAGCTTCTACGGTTCGTTACGGGGGAACACCGGGGAGCTGTTTTTT. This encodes CASSFYGSLRGNTGELFF.

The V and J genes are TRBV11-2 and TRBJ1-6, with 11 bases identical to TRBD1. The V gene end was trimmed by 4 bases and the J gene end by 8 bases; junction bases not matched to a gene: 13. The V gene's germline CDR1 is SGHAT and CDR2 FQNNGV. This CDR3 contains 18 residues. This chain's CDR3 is CASSSRTGGVWRDSPLHF. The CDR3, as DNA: TGTGCCAGCAGCTCAAGGACAGGGGGCGTTTGGCGGGATTCACCCCTCCACTTT.

The CDR3 region has the DNA TGTGCCAGCTCAGAGACAGTGAGCTCCTACGAGCAGTACTTC. Translating gives CASSETVSSYEQYF. This rearrangement joins TRBV18 to TRBJ2-7, with a possible D match to TRBD1 (5 bases). Germline V gene lookup returns CDR1 KGHSH and CDR2 LQKENI. The CDR3 runs 14 residues. V lost 5 bases to trimming and J lost 0 bases, with 11 bases between them.

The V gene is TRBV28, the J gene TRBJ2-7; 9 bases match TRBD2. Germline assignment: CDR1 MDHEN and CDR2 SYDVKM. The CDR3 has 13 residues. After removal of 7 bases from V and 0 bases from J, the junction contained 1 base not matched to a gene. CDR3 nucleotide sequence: TGTGCCAGCAATAGCGGGAGCTCCTACGAGCAGTACTTC. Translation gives CASNSGSSYEQYF.

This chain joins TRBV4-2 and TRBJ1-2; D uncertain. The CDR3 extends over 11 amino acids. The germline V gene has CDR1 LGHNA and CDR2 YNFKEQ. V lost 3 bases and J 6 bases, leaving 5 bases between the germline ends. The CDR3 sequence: CASSHVDGYTF. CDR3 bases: TGTGCCAGCAGCCACGTCGATGGCTACACCTTC.

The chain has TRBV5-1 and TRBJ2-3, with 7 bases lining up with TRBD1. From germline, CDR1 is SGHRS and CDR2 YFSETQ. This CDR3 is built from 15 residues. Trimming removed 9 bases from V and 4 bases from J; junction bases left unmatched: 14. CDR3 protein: CATGMTGSMADTQYF. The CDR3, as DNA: TGCGCCACCGGGATGACAGGGAGTATGGCAGATACGCAGTATTTT.

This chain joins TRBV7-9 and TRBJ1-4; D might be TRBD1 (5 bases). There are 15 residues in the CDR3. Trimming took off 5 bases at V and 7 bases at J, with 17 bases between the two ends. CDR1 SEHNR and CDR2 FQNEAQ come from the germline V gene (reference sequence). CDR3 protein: CASSPKNGGGEKLFF. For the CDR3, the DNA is TGTGCCAGCAGCCCAAAGAACGGGGGAGGTGAAAAACTGTTTTTT.

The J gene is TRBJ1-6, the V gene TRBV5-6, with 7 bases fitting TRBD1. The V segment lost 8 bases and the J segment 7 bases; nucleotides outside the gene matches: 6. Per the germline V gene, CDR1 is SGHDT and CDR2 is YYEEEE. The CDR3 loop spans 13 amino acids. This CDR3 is CASRQGLNSPLHF. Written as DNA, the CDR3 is TGTGCCAGTCGACAGGGCTTGAATTCACCCCTCCACTTT.

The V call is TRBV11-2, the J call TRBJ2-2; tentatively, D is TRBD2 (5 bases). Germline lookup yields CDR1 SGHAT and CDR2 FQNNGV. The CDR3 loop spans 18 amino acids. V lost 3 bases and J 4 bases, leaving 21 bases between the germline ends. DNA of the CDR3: TGTGCCAGCAGCTTCCGGCGGACTGCCTTCGTTTCCACCGGGGAGCTGTTTTTT. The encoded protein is CASSFRRTAFVSTGELFF. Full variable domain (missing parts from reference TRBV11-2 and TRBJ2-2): EAGVAQSPRYKIIEKRQSVAFWCNPISGHATLYWYQQILGQGPKLLIQFQNNGVVDDSQLPKDRFSAERLKGVDSTLKIQPAKLEDSAVYLCASSFRRTAFVSTGELFFGEGSRLTVL.

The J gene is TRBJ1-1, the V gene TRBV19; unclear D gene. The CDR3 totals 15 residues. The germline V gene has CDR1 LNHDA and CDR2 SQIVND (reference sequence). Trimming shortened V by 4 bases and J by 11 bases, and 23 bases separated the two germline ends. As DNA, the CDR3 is TGTGCCAGTAGTACTCACCCCCCTCTCTCTGGGAGCGCTTTCTTT. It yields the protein CASSTHPPLSGSAFF.

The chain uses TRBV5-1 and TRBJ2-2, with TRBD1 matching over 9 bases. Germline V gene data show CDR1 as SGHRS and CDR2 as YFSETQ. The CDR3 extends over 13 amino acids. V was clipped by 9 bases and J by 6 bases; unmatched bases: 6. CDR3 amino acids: CATTTGGPGELFF. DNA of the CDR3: TGCGCCACCACGACAGGGGGTCCCGGGGAGCTGTTTTTT.

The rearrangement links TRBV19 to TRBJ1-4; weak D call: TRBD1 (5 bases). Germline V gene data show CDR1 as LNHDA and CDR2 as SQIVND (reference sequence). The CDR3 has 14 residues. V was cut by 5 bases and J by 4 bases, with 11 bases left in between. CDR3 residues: CASSPRGINEKLFF. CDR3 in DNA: TGTGCCAGTAGTCCGAGGGGAATTAATGAAAAACTGTTTTTT.